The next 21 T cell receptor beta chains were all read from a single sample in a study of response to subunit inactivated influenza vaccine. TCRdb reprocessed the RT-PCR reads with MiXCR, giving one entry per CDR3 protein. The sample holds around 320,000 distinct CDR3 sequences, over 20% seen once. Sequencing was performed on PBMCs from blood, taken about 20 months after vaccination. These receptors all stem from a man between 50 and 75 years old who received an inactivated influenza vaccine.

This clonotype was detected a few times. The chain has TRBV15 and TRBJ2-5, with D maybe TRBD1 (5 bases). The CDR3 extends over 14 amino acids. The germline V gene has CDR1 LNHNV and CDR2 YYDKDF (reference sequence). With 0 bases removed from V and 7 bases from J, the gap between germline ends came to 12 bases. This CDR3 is CATSREGASGTQYF. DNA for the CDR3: TGTGCCACCAGCAGAGAAGGGGCCTCAGGGACCCAGTACTTC.

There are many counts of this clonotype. CDR3 nucleotides: TGTGCCAGCAAGGGAGGCGGGAGTGGTTCCTACAATGAGCAGTTCTTC. It yields the protein CASKGGGSGSYNEQFF. The rearrangement joins TRBV4-2 to TRBJ2-1; TRBD2 agrees at 7 bases. The CDR3 contains 16 residues. The ends lost 7 bases at V and 1 base at J; junction bases unmatched: 10. Germline CDR1 reads LGHNA; CDR2 reads YNFKEQ.

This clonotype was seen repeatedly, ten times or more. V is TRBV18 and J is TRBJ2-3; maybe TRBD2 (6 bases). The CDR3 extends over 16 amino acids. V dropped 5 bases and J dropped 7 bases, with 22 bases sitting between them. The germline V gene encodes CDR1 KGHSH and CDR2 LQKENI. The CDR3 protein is CASSELDTTAGYTQYF. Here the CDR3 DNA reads TGTGCCAGCTCAGAATTAGATACTACGGCGGGATATACGCAGTATTTT.

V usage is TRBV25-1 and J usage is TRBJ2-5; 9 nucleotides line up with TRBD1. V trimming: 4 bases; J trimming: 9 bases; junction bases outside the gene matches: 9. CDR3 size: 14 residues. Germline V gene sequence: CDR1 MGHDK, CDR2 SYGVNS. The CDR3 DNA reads TGTGCCAGCAGTGGGACAGGGGTACCATCGGCCCAGTACTTC. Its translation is CASSGTGVPSAQYF.

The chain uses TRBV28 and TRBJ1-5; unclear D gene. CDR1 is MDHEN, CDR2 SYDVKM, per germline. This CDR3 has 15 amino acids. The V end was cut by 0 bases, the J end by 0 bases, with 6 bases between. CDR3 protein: CASSLWGFSNQPQHF. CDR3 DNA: TGTGCCAGCAGTTTATGGGGATTTAGCAATCAGCCCCAGCATTTT.

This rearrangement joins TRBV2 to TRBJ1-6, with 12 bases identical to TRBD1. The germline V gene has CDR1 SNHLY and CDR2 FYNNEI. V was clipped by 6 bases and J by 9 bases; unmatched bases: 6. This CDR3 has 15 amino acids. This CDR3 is CASRGQGATSSPLHF. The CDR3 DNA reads TGTGCCAGCAGGGGACAGGGGGCGACTTCTTCACCCCTCCACTTT. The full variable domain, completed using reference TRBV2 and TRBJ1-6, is EPEVTQTPSHQVTQMGQEVILRCVPISNHLYFYWYRQILGQKVEFLVSFYNNEISEKSEIFDDQFSVERPDGSNFTLKIRSTKLEDSAMYFCASRGQGATSSPLHFGNGTRLTVT.

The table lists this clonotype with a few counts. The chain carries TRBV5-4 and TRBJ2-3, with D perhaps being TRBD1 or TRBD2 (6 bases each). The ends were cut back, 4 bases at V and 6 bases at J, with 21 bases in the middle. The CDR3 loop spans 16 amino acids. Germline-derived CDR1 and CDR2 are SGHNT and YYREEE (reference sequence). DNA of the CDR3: TGTGCCAGCAGCCCGTTGGCACAGGGCCGGGGGGATACGCAGTATTTT. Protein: CASSPLAQGRGDTQYF.

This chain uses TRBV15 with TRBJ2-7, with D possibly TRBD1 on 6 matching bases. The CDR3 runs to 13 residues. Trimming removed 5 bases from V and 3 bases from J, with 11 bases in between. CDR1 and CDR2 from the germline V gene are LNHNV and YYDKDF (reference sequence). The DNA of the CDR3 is TGTGCCACCAGCTTAGACAGGAACTACGAGCAGTACTTC. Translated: CATSLDRNYEQYF.

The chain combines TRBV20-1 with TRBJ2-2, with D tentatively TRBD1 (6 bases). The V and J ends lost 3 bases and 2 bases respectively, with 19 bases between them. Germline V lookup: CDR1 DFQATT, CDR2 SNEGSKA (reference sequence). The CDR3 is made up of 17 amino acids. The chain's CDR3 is CSASGTGPKPNTGELFF. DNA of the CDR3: TGCAGTGCTAGCGGTACAGGGCCAAAACCCAACACCGGGGAGCTGTTTTTT.

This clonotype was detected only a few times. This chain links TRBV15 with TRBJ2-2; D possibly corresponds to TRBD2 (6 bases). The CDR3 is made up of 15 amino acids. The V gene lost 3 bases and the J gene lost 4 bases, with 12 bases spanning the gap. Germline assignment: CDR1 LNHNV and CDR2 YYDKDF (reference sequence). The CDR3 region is CATSSSGDFTGELFF. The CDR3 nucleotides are TGTGCCACCAGCAGCTCGGGGGACTTCACCGGGGAGCTGTTTTTT.

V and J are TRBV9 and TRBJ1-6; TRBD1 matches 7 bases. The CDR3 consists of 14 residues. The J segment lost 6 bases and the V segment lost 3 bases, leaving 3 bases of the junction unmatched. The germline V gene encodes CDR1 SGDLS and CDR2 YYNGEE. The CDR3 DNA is TGTGCCAGCAGCGCTACAGGGGCTAATTCACCCCTCCACTTT. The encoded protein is CASSATGANSPLHF.

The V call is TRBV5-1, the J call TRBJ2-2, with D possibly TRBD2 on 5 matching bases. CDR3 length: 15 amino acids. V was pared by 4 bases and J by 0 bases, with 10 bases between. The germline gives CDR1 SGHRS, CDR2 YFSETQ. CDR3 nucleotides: TGCGCCAGCAGCCTTAGCGTTTCGAACACCGGGGAGCTGTTTTTT. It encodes CASSLSVSNTGELFF.

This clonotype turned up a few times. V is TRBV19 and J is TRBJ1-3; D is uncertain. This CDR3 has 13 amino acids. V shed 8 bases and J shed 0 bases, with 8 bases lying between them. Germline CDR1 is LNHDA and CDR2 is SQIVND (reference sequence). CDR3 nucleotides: TGTGCCAGTCGGTTCAGCTCTGGAAACACCATATATTTT. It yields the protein CASRFSSGNTIYF. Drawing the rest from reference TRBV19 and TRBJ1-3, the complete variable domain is DGGITQSPKYLFRKEGQNVTLSCEQNLNHDAMYWYRQDPGQGLRLIYYSQIVNDFQKGDIAEGYSVSREKKESFPLTVTSAQKNPTAFYLCASRFSSGNTIYFGEGSWLTVV.

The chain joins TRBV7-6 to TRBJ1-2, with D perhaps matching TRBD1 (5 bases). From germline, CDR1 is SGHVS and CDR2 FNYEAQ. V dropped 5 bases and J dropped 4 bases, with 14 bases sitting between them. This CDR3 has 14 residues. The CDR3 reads CASSPVGQGYGYTF. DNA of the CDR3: TGTGCCAGCAGCCCAGTGGGGCAGGGCTATGGCTACACCTTC.

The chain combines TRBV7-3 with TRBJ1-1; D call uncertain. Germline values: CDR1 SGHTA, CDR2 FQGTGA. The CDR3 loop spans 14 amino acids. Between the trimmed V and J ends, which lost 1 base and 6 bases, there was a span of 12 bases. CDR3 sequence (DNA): TGTGCCAGCAGCTTAAGCGGGATGAGCGCTGAAGCTTTCTTT. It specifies CASSLSGMSAEAFF. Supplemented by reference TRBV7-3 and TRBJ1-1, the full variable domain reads GAGVSQTPSNKVTEKGKYVELRCDPISGHTALYWYRQSLGQGPEFLIYFQGTGAADDSGLPNDRFFAVRPEGSVSTLKIQRTERGDSAVYLCASSLSGMSAEAFFGQGTRLTVV.

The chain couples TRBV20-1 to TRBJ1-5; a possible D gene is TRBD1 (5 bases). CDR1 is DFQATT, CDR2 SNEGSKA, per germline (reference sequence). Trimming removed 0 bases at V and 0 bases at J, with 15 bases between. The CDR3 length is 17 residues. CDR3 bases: TGCAGTGCTAGAGAAGCAGGGCCCGATTCTAGCAATCAGCCCCAGCATTTT. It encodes CSAREAGPDSSNQPQHF.

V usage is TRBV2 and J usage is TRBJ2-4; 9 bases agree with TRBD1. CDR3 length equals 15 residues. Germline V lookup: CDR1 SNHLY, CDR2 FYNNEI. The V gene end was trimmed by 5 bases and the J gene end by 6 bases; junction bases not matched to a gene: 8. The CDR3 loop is CASSLDRGWGNIQYF. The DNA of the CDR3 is TGTGCCAGCAGTCTGGACAGGGGATGGGGAAACATTCAGTACTTC.

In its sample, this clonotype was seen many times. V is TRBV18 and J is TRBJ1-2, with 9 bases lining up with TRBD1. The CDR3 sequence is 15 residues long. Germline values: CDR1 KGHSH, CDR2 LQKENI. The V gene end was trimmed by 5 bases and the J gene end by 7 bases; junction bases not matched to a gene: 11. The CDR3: CASSGRDRAGTGYTF. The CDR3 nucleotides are TGTGCCAGCTCAGGGCGGGACAGGGCCGGGACTGGCTACACCTTC.

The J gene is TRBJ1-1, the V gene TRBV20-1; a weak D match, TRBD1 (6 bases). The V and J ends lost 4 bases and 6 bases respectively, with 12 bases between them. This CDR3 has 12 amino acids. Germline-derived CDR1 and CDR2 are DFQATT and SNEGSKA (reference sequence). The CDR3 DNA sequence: TGCAGTGCTATTGTGGGGGCCGCTGAAGCTTTCTTT. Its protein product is CSAIVGAAEAFF.

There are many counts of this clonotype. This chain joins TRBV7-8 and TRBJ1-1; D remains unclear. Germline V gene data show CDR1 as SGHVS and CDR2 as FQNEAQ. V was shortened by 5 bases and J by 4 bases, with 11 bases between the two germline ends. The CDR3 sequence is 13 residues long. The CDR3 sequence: CASSPGLGTEAFF. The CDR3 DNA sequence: TGTGCCAGCAGCCCTGGGCTCGGCACTGAAGCTTTCTTT.

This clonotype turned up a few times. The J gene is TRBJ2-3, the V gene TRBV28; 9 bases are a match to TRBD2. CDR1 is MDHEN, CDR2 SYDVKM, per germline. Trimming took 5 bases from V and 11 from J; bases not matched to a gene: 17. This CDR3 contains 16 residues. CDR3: CASSPPPAGGGGVQYF. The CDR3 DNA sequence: TGTGCCAGCAGTCCCCCCCCAGCGGGAGGAGGGGGGGTGCAGTATTTT.